What follows are 23 T cell receptor beta chains derived from one specimen sequenced in a study of liver allograft versus peripheral blood T cells. Study-wide background: Graft-liver T cell receptor repertoires were compared against recipient peripheral blood repertoires.

TCRdb ran MiXCR on the reads and lists one entry per CDR3 protein. The table shows around 9,000 distinct CDR3 sequences, with under 20% occurring only once. These receptors all stem from a human patient who had a liver transplant. A subset of T cells may come from the graft donor.

This clonotype was counted between two and nine times. The rearrangement uses TRBV27 and TRBJ2-7, with D unresolved. Germline V CDR1 and CDR2: MNHEY, SMNVEV (reference sequence). Trimming cost V 1 base and J 2 bases, with 6 bases left between them. The CDR3 runs 13 residues. Here the CDR3 reads CASSLFPAYEQYF. CDR3 DNA sequence: TGTGCCAGCAGTTTATTCCCAGCCTACGAGCAGTACTTC.

The chain couples TRBV9 to TRBJ2-7, with 9 bases lining up with TRBD2. Looked up from germline, CDR1 is SGDLS and CDR2 is YYNGEE. After removal of 4 bases from V and 2 bases from J, the junction contained 7 bases not matched to a gene. The CDR3 spans 15 residues. CDR3 sequence (DNA): TGTGCCAGCAGCCTCTTAGCGGGGGACGCCTACGAGCAGTACTTC. This translates into CASSLLAGDAYEQYF.

This clonotype showed up just a few times. This chain links TRBV19 with TRBJ2-3; 11 bases align to TRBD2. The CDR3 is made up of 18 amino acids. Unmatched junction bases numbered 10, after V lost 2 bases and J lost 3 bases. CDR1 and CDR2 (germline): LNHDA, SQIVND (reference sequence). For the CDR3, the DNA is TGTGCCAGTAGTATAACGGTAGCGGGGGGGCAAACGACAGATACGCAGTATTTT. This codes for CASSITVAGGQTTDTQYF.

The chain has TRBV12-3 or TRBV12-4 and TRBJ2-5; 16 bases are shared with TRBD2. The CDR3 loop spans 17 amino acids. V dropped 4 bases and J dropped 5; count of bases not matched to a gene: 7. Written as DNA, the CDR3 is TGTGCCAGCAGTTCCGGGACTAGCGGGGGGGCCGCGGAGACCCAGTACTTC. Translated: CASSSGTSGGAAETQYF.

The rearrangement joins TRBV18 to TRBJ1-1; no clear D. CDR1 is KGHSH, CDR2 LQKENI, per germline. V lost 8 bases, J lost 0 bases, and 10 bases lay in between. The CDR3 sequence is 13 residues long. CDR3 in amino acids: CASRGELNTEAFF. DNA of the CDR3: TGTGCCAGCCGCGGGGAGTTGAACACTGAAGCTTTCTTT.

This clonotype was detected many times. J is TRBJ1-2 and V is TRBV27; D not resolved. CDR1 and CDR2 (germline): MNHEY, SMNVEV (reference sequence). V gave up 2 bases and J gave up 1 base, with 8 bases separating them. The length of the CDR3 is 14 residues. DNA for the CDR3: TGTGCCAGCAGTTTAATTGGCAGTAACTATGGCTACACCTTC. Protein product: CASSLIGSNYGYTF.

This clonotype is labeled as medium-sized (0.01 to 0.1%). This chain uses TRBV13 with TRBJ2-7; no definite D call. The CDR3 runs 15 residues. Trimming shortened V by 5 bases and J by 0 bases, and 14 bases separated the two germline ends. The germline gives CDR1 PRHDT, CDR2 FYEKMQ (reference sequence). In DNA, the CDR3 is TGTGCCAGCAGCCCCCGTGGGCCCCACTCCTACGAGCAGTACTTC. It yields the protein CASSPRGPHSYEQYF.

The CDR3 spells CAWSQGSSYEQYF. For the CDR3, the DNA is TGTGCCTGGAGCCAGGGGTCCTCCTACGAGCAGTACTTC. The chain combines TRBV30 with TRBJ2-7, with a tentative D call TRBD1 (6 bases). CDR1 GTSNPN and CDR2 SVGIG come from the germline V gene (reference sequence). CDR3 size: 13 residues. V was trimmed by 3 bases and J by 0 bases, leaving 9 bases between them. Using reference TRBV30 and TRBJ2-7 for the parts outside the CDR3, the full variable domain is SQTIHQWPATLVQPVGSPLSLECTVEGTSNPNLYWYRQAAGRGLQLLFYSVGIGQISSEVPQNLSASRPQDRQFILSSKKLLLSDSGFYLCAWSQGSSYEQYFGPGTRLTVT.

The gene calls are TRBV27 and TRBJ1-2; D might be TRBD1 (6 bases). V dropped 3 bases and J dropped 2 bases, with 10 bases sitting between them. The CDR3 contains 14 residues. The germline gives CDR1 MNHEY, CDR2 SMNVEV (reference sequence). CDR3 nucleotides: TGTGCCAGCAGTTTTAAGGGGGGAAACTATGGCTACACCTTC. This encodes CASSFKGGNYGYTF.

By share, this clonotype ranks as medium-sized (0.01 to 0.1%). J is TRBJ1-1 and V is TRBV27; D unresolved. Looked up from germline, CDR1 is MNHEY and CDR2 is SMNVEV (reference sequence). Deletions cut 6 bases from V and 1 base from J, with 6 bases between. The CDR3 contains 12 residues. CDR3: CASSSGNTEAFF. In nucleotides, the CDR3 is TGTGCCAGCAGCTCCGGGAACACTGAAGCTTTCTTT.

The chain recombines TRBV5-6 with TRBJ2-2; TRBD1 agrees at 9 bases. The germline gives CDR1 SGHDT, CDR2 YYEEEE. This CDR3 spans 15 amino acids. V trimming: 3 bases; J trimming: 2 bases; junction bases outside the gene matches: 2. The CDR3 is CASSWDRANTGELFF. The CDR3 region has the DNA TGTGCCAGCAGCTGGGACAGGGCCAACACCGGGGAGCTGTTTTTT.

This clonotype was counted between two and nine times. This chain links TRBV9 with TRBJ1-2; D is ambiguous. Germline V CDR1 and CDR2: SGDLS, YYNGEE. The CDR3 consists of 12 residues. V dropped 5 bases and J dropped 8 bases, with 13 bases sitting between them. The CDR3 region is CASSGSSSGYTF. CDR3 sequence (DNA): TGTGCCAGCAGTGGCTCGTCTTCGGGCTACACCTTC.

This chain joins TRBV13 and TRBJ2-4, with D possibly TRBD2 on 6 matching bases. Germline assignment: CDR1 PRHDT and CDR2 FYEKMQ (reference sequence). Deletions cut 0 bases from V and 6 bases from J, with 12 bases between. This CDR3 comprises 15 residues. The CDR3 DNA reads TGTGCCAGCAGCTTAGGTCGGGGTAGCGGAAACATTCAGTACTTC. It encodes CASSLGRGSGNIQYF.

By its share, this clonotype is medium-sized. V usage is TRBV10-3 and J usage is TRBJ1-2; D is unresolved. The length of the CDR3 is 16 residues. Between the trimmed V and J ends, which lost 0 bases and 4 bases, there was a span of 15 bases. Germline-derived CDR1 and CDR2 are ENHRY and SYGVKD. The CDR3 spells CAISESKGQPPYGYTF. The CDR3 DNA follows: TGTGCCATCAGTGAGTCGAAAGGGCAGCCTCCCTATGGCTACACCTTC.

Many counts were recorded for this clonotype. The chain joins TRBV6-2 or TRBV6-3 to TRBJ1-1; D possibly corresponds to TRBD1 (5 bases). The CDR3 runs to 13 residues. Germline CDR1 is MNHEY and CDR2 is SVGEGT. V was shortened by 6 bases and J by 6 bases, with 14 bases between the two germline ends. CDR3 in DNA: TGTGCCAGCAGACCCGGGGGGGGAGCTGAAGCTTTCTTT. Protein: CASRPGGGAEAFF.

V is TRBV25-1 and J is TRBJ1-3; the match to TRBD1 covers 7 bases. V trimming: 4 bases; J trimming: 2 bases; junction bases outside the gene matches: 5. The V gene's germline CDR1 is MGHDK and CDR2 SYGVNS. The CDR3 is 15 amino acids. The CDR3 DNA follows: TGTGCCAGCAGTGCCGGGACAGCTCCTGGAAACACCATATATTTT. Residues: CASSAGTAPGNTIYF.

The CDR3 here is CASSFQGGRDGYTF. The CDR3, as DNA: TGTGCCAGCAGTTTTCAGGGGGGTCGGGATGGCTACACCTTC. The chain uses TRBV6-5 and TRBJ1-2; 7 bases align to TRBD1. The CDR3 is made up of 14 amino acids. In germline, CDR1 is MNHEY, CDR2 SVGAGI. V was pared by 4 bases and J by 6 bases, with 8 bases of the junction left unmatched.

Relative to its sample, this clonotype is medium-sized. V and J are TRBV19 and TRBJ1-1; the D gene is possibly TRBD1 (5 bases). CDR1 LNHDA and CDR2 SQIVND come from the germline V gene (reference sequence). The CDR3 contains 14 residues. Trimming took off 5 bases at V and 6 bases at J, with 16 bases between the two ends. CDR3 DNA: TGTGCCAGTAGTCCTCCTAGGGGCTCGGCTGAAGCTTTCTTT. Its protein product is CASSPPRGSAEAFF.

In this sample, this clonotype turned up a few times. This chain uses TRBV12-3 or TRBV12-4 with TRBJ1-1; the D is unclear. V was clipped by 5 bases and J by 0 bases, with 10 bases between them. The CDR3 totals 14 residues. The CDR3 reads CASSLGGLNTEAFF. The CDR3 DNA reads as TGTGCCAGCAGTCTCGGCGGATTGAACACTGAAGCTTTCTTT.

In the case of this clonotype: One base away lies a much larger clone, so this may be a sequencing read error. This chain uses TRBV19 with TRBJ2-7; 8 nucleotides agree with TRBD1. Germline CDR1 LNHDA, CDR2 SQIVND (reference sequence). This CDR3 is built from 15 residues. CDR3 in DNA: TGTGCCAGTAGTGCCTCCGGGACAGGCCCCTACGAGCAGCACTTC. This codes for CASSASGTGPYEQHF.

This clonotype is categorized as medium-sized (0.01 to 0.1%). The chain links TRBV19 to TRBJ1-1; no reliable D call. V lost 3 bases to trimming and J lost 1 base, with 6 bases between them. CDR1 and CDR2 (germline): LNHDA, SQIVND (reference sequence). CDR3 length: 13 amino acids. The CDR3 nucleotides are TGTGCCAGTAGTATGGACTGGAACACTGAAGCTTTCTTT. This encodes CASSMDWNTEAFF.

This clonotype is judged medium-sized (0.01 to 0.1%). The chain links TRBV6-2 or TRBV6-3 to TRBJ1-1; D is unresolved. Germline CDR1 and CDR2: MNHEY and SVGEGT. The germline V and J ends were trimmed by 4 bases and 5 bases, with 8 bases remaining between them. The CDR3 spans 12 residues. The CDR3 nucleotides are TGTGCCAGCAGTTCCTGGGGAACTGAAGCTTTCTTT. Amino acids: CASSSWGTEAFF.

By its share, this clonotype is medium-sized (0.01 to 0.1%). The rearrangement joins TRBV19 to TRBJ1-1; 9 bases agree with TRBD1. Trimming cost V 9 bases and J 3 bases; bases outside gene matches: 5. The CDR3 loop spans 13 amino acids. Germline assignment: CDR1 LNHDA and CDR2 SQIVND (reference sequence). CDR3 loop: CASTGQGYTEAFF. In DNA form, the CDR3 reads TGTGCCAGCACGGGACAGGGATACACTGAAGCTTTCTTT.